The clone carrying this T cell receptor (beta chain) was seen repeatedly, ten times or more. The CDR3 is made up of 14 amino acids. Germline V gives CDR1 SGHRS, CDR2 YFSETQ. V was cut by 0 bases and J by 8 bases, with 14 bases left in between. TCRdb ran MiXCR on the RACE reads and lists one entry per CDR3 protein. The sample holds about 83,000 distinct CDR3 sequences; 7.5% to 9% are singletons and the top ten take roughly 1.6%. Regarding time point: patch test 1, 2 weeks after DPC sensitization. Treatment reported: therapeutic diphenylcyclopropenone sensitization with weekly scalp DPC. The data belong to a study of human T cells and chemical hapten exposure. Study-level background: Among samples, TCR yields varied mainly because of small differences in pooled library volume.

The sequences come from whole blood, collected in connection with sensitization to the hapten diphenylcyclopropenone (DPC). The chain has TRBV5-1 and TRBJ1-2; tentative D call: TRBD1 (5 bases). This receptor was identified in a woman in her twenties or thirties with alopecia areata. Some clones in this sample may be carry-over from other donors' samples. The CDR3 region has the DNA TGCGCCAGCAGCTTGGAAACAGGAAATCCGGGCTACACCTTC. Residues: CASSLETGNPGYTF.